Sequencing of this T cell receptor beta chain was carried out in a study of Graves' ophthalmopathy and Graves' hyperthyroidism. From RNA, the CDR3 regions of TCR beta chains were amplified and sequenced. HTBI primers primed a first-round RT-PCR, and a second-round multiplex PCR followed. One entry per CDR3 protein results from TCRdb running MiXCR on the multiplex PCR reads. The data show roughly 600,000 distinct CDR3 sequences, with about 40% seen just once and 3.5% to 5% held by the top ten. Germline CDR1 is ENHRY and CDR2 is SYGVKD. CDR3 length equals 14 residues. The chain is built from TRBV10-3 and TRBJ2-5, with D possibly matching TRBD2 (6 bases). The J call is in doubt because the DNA end fits TRBJ2-1 better. Material for sequencing was peripheral blood or thyroid tissue (not recorded which). This clonotype was sampled from an adult man with Graves' hyperthyroidism. CDR3: CAISYSPSASEQFF. CDR3 nucleotides: TGTGCCATCAGTTACTCTCCTAGCGCCTCTGAGCAGTTCTTC.